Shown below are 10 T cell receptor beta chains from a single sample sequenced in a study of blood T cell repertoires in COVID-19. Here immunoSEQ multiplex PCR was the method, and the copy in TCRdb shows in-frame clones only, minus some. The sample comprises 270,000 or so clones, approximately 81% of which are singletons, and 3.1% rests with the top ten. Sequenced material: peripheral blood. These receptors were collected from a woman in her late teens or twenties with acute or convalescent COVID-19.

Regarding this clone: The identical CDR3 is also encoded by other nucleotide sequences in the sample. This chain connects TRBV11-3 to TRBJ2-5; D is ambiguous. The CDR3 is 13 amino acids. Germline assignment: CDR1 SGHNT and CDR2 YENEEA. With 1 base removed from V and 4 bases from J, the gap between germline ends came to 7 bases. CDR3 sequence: CASSLGPGETQYF. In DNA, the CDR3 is TGTGCCAGCAGCTTAGGTCCGGGAGAGACCCAGTACTTC.

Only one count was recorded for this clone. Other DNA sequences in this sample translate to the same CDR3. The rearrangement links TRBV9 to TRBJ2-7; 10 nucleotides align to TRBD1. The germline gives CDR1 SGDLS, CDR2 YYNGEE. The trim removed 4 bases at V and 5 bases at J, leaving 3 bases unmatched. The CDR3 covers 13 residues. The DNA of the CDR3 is TGTGCCAGCAGCCCAGGGACAGGGGACGAGCAGTACTTC. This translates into CASSPGTGDEQYF. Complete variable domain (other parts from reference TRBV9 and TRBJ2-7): DSGVTQTPKHLITATGQRVTLRCSPRSGDLSVYWYQQSLDQGLQFLIQYYNGEERAKGNILERFSAQQFPDLHSELNLSSLELGDSALYFCASSPGTGDEQYFGPGTRLTVT.

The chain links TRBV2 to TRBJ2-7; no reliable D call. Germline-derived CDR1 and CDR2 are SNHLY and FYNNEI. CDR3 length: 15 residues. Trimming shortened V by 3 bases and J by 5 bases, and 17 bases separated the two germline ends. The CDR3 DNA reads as TGTGCCAGCAGTGAGCTCGTGAACAGCCAGGACGAGCAGTACTTC. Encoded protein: CASSELVNSQDEQYF.

Here the CDR3 DNA reads TGCGCCAGCAGTGAGTCGGCAGGGGCCTACGAGCAGTACTTC. It encodes CASSESAGAYEQYF. This chain joins TRBV10-2 and TRBJ2-7; possible D gene TRBD1, 6 bases. Per the germline V gene, CDR1 is WSHSY and CDR2 is SAAADI. The CDR3 spans 14 residues. V lost 0 bases and J lost 2, with 8 bases in between.

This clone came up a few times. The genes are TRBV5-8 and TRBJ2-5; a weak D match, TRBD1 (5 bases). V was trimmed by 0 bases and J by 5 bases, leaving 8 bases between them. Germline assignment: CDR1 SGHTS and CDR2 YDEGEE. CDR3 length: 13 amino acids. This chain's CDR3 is CASSLGGMETQYF. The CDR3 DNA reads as TGTGCCAGCAGCTTGGGGGGCATGGAGACCCAGTACTTC.

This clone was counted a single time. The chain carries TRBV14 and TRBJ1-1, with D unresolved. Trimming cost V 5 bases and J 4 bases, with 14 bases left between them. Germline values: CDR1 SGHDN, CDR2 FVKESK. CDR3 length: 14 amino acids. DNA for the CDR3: TGTGCCAGCAGCATGCTCGGTTTCGGCACTGAAGCTTTCTTT. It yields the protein CASSMLGFGTEAFF.

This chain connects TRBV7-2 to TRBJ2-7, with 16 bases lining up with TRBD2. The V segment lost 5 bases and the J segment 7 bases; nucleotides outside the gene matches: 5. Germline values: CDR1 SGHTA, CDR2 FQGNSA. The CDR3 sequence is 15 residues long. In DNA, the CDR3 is TGTGCCAGCAGCGGGGCGGGACTAGCGGGAGGGGAGCAGTACTTC. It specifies CASSGAGLAGGEQYF.

CDR3 loop: CASSLGTSQVTDTQYF. The CDR3 DNA follows: TGTGCCAGCAGCTTAGGGACTAGCCAGGTGACAGATACGCAGTATTTT. The rearrangement links TRBV7-8 to TRBJ2-3, with 8 bases matching TRBD2. The junction had 6 bases not matched to a gene; V was cut back by 1 base and J by 3 bases. The CDR3 extends over 16 amino acids. The V gene's germline CDR1 is SGHVS and CDR2 FQNEAQ.

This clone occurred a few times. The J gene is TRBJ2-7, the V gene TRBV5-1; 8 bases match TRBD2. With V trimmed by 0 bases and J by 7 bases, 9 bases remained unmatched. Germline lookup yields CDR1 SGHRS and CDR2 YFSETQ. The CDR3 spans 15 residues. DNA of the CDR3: TGCGCCAGCAGCTTGGCTCCGAATTTAGCGGGAGAGCAGTACTTC. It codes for CASSLAPNLAGEQYF.

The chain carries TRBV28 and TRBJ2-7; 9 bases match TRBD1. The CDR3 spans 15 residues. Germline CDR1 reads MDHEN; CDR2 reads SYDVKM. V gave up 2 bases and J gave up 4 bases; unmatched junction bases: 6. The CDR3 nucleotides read TGTGCCAGCAGTTTACCGGGACAGGGAAAATACGAGCAGTACTTC. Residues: CASSLPGQGKYEQYF.